This passage covers 10 T cell receptor beta chains from one sample sequenced in a study of early T cells in non-severe SARS-CoV-2 infection. TCRdb re-derived calls from the 5' RACE reads in MiXCR, one entry per CDR3 protein. The sample lists tens of thousands of distinct CDR3 sequences; more than 4.5% were seen once. The sequenced sample was whole blood. These receptors all come from an adult who was a healthcare worker with PCR-confirmed SARS-CoV-2 infection or an uninfected control (not recorded which).

This clonotype was observed at least ten times. The chain carries TRBV4-3 and TRBJ2-7, with a weak D call TRBD1 (5 bases). V was shortened by 0 bases and J by 3 bases, with 9 bases between the two germline ends. The CDR3 covers 14 residues. The germline CDR1 and CDR2 sequences are LGHNA and YSLEER. The CDR3 reads CASSQDWQGYEQYF. In DNA form, the CDR3 reads TGCGCCAGCAGCCAAGATTGGCAGGGCTACGAGCAGTACTTC.

This clonotype was counted many times. In DNA, the CDR3 is TGTGCCAGCAGCCTGGACATGAACACTGAAGCTTTCTTT. Translated, it gives CASSLDMNTEAFF. The rearrangement joins TRBV11-2 to TRBJ1-1, with D maybe TRBD1 (5 bases). CDR1 is SGHAT and CDR2 is FQNNGV in the germline V gene. V was trimmed by 5 bases and J by 0 bases, leaving 7 bases between them. This CDR3 has 13 residues.

This clonotype was picked up many times. The rearrangement joins TRBV7-9 to TRBJ2-2; D could derive from TRBD1 or TRBD2 (5 bases each). The V and J ends lost 8 bases and 2 bases respectively, with 12 bases between them. Germline V gene lookup returns CDR1 SEHNR and CDR2 FQNEAQ (reference sequence). This CDR3 is 14 amino acids long. CDR3: CASAPGRNTGELFF. CDR3 DNA sequence: TGTGCCAGCGCCCCGGGACGAAACACCGGGGAGCTGTTTTTT.

This clonotype has a handful of counts. This rearrangement joins TRBV11-3 to TRBJ2-3; D call uncertain. Germline V CDR1 and CDR2: SGHNT, YENEEA. Between the trimmed V and J ends, which lost 2 bases and 5 bases, there was a span of 8 bases. The CDR3 sequence is 13 residues long. For the CDR3, the DNA is TGTGCCAGCAGCTTAATTCCGGGAGATACGCAGTATTTT. The encoded protein is CASSLIPGDTQYF.

This clonotype is judged large (0.1 to 1%). The chain has TRBV27 and TRBJ2-1; D is unclear. V was clipped by 4 bases and J by 5 bases, with 12 bases between them. This CDR3 has 14 residues. Germline values: CDR1 MNHEY, CDR2 SMNVEV (reference sequence). The CDR3 DNA reads as TGTGCCAGCAGTTCCTCGAACTTCGACAATGAGCAGTTCTTC. Its translation: CASSSSNFDNEQFF.

This clonotype was counted ten times or more. The chain combines TRBV15 with TRBJ2-7, with 8 bases that match TRBD1. The CDR3 sequence is 17 residues long. The ends lost 1 base at V and 1 base at J; junction bases unmatched: 9. Germline lookup yields CDR1 LNHNV and CDR2 YYDKDF (reference sequence). CDR3 region: CATSRVHTGGPSYEQYF. CDR3 nucleotides: TGTGCCACCAGCAGAGTACACACAGGGGGACCATCCTACGAGCAGTACTTC.

This clonotype was recorded at least ten times. The V and J genes are TRBV7-9 and TRBJ2-1; 9 positions match TRBD2. Germline CDR1 reads SEHNR; CDR2 reads FQNEAQ (reference sequence). CDR3 length equals 15 residues. The trim removed 1 base at V and 5 bases at J, leaving 3 bases unmatched. In DNA form, the CDR3 reads TGTGCCAGCAGCTTAGGACTAGCGGAGAACAATGAGCAGTTCTTC. Translated, it gives CASSLGLAENNEQFF.

This clonotype has ten or more counts. J is TRBJ2-7 and V is TRBV21-1; the table's D call TRBD2 went unverified against the DNA. TRBV21-1 is given as a pseudogene. The CDR3 has 15 residues. The DNA for the CDR3 is TGTGCCAGCAGCAACATCGGGACTAGACCCTACGAGCAGTACTTC. This sequence encodes CASSNIGTRPYEQYF.

This clonotype came up a few times. This chain connects TRBV6-5 to TRBJ2-7; TRBD2 might be the D (5 bases). V was trimmed by 4 bases and J by 8 bases, leaving 21 bases between them. The CDR3 runs to 15 residues. Germline V gene lookup returns CDR1 MNHEY and CDR2 SVGAGI. CDR3 residues: CASSFRTDSTFQQYF. DNA of the CDR3: TGTGCCAGCAGTTTCCGGACTGATAGTACGTTCCAGCAGTACTTC.

This clonotype was counted at least ten times. V gene TRBV6-1 combines with J gene TRBJ2-1; D unresolved. CDR3 length equals 16 residues. The V and J ends lost 1 base and 7 bases respectively, with 17 bases between them. Per germline, CDR1 MNHNS and CDR2 SASEGT. In DNA, the CDR3 is TGTGCCAGCAGTGAAGGGGGAACTACAGTTATGAATGAGCAGTTCTTC. Amino acids: CASSEGGTTVMNEQFF.